These 28 T cell receptor beta chains were all obtained from the same sample, sequenced in a study of brain T cells in children with intractable seizures (dated by TCRdb to the early 2020s). Libraries were made using the immunoSEQ multiplex PCR assay. The table comes from immuneACCESS by way of TCRdb, which keeps in-frame sequences with V and J called. Part of the clones is missing from these tables; in studies checked, under half for an unresolved V gene and the rest for unknown reasons. A total of fewer than 25,000 clones appear in this sample, roughly 92% of them only once. The top ten clones comprise around 6% of the sample. This specimen's time point label, per the study, means: resected brain tissue, or blood drawn just prior to surgery. Sample: peripheral blood, taken at surgery. These receptors came from a boy aged 10-17 years with focal cortical dysplasia and intractable seizures.

This chain joins TRBV7-9 and TRBJ1-2, with D possibly matching TRBD1 (5 bases). This CDR3 has 15 amino acids. Germline CDR1 SEHNR, CDR2 FQNEAQ (reference sequence). V was cut by 6 bases and J by 3 bases, with 17 bases left in between. The CDR3 DNA reads as TGTGCCAGCAGTCAGACCGGGACGGAGGACTATGGCTACACCTTC. It encodes CASSQTGTEDYGYTF.

The chain recombines TRBV2 with TRBJ1-1; a weak D match, TRBD1 (5 bases). Between the trimmed V and J ends, which lost 7 bases and 8 bases, there was a span of 14 bases. The CDR3 contains 12 residues. Germline CDR1 reads SNHLY; CDR2 reads FYNNEI. The CDR3, as DNA: TGTGCCAGCACCCTGAATCGGGGGGAAGCTTTCTTT. It specifies CASTLNRGEAFF.

The chain has TRBV11-2 and TRBJ1-1; D unclear. The ends were cut back, 2 bases at V and 4 bases at J, with 14 bases in the middle. The CDR3 totals 15 residues. CDR1 and CDR2 from the germline V gene are SGHAT and FQNNGV. In DNA form, the CDR3 reads TGTGCCAGCAGCTTAATTGGGGTTAGGAGCACTGAAGCTTTCTTT. Residues: CASSLIGVRSTEAFF. The complete variable domain, with remaining parts taken from reference TRBV11-2 and TRBJ1-1, reads EAGVAQSPRYKIIEKRQSVAFWCNPISGHATLYWYQQILGQGPKLLIQFQNNGVVDDSQLPKDRFSAERLKGVDSTLKIQPAKLEDSAVYLCASSLIGVRSTEAFFGQGTRLTVV.

The gene calls are TRBV3-1 (or the pseudogene TRBV3-2) and TRBJ2-1; D might be TRBD2 (5 bases). The CDR3 covers 14 residues. The germline CDR1 and CDR2 sequences are LGHDT and YNNKEL (reference sequence). With 6 bases removed from V and 8 bases from J, the gap between germline ends came to 17 bases. The CDR3 coding sequence is TGTGCCAGCAGACAAACAATAAGCGGCCATGAGCAGTTCTTC. This translates into CASRQTISGHEQFF.

The chain recombines TRBV2 with TRBJ2-1; 10 bases are a match to TRBD2. Unmatched junction bases numbered 1, after V lost 6 bases and J lost 2 bases. CDR1 is SNHLY, CDR2 FYNNEI, per germline. The CDR3 sequence is 14 residues long. The DNA of the CDR3 is TGTGCCAGCAGAGCGGGAGGGCCCTACAATGAGCAGTTCTTC. The encoded protein is CASRAGGPYNEQFF.

The chain has TRBV5-6 and TRBJ2-7; 13 bases map to TRBD2. The trim removed 5 bases at V and 5 bases at J, leaving 4 bases unmatched. CDR1 is SGHDT, CDR2 YYEEEE, per germline. The CDR3 totals 14 residues. The CDR3 reads CASRGLAGSNEQYV. CDR3 sequence (DNA): TGTGCCAGCAGGGGACTAGCGGGAAGCAACGAGCAGTACGTC.

J is TRBJ2-3 and V is TRBV7-9; D is undetermined. This CDR3 comprises 13 residues. V gave up 0 bases and J gave up 6 bases, with 7 bases separating them. The germline gives CDR1 SEHNR, CDR2 FQNEAQ (reference sequence). The CDR3 DNA sequence: TGTGCCAGCAGCTTAGCGTACGCCGATACGCAGTATTTT. It specifies CASSLAYADTQYF.

J is TRBJ2-6 and V is TRBV6-4; no definite D call. Trimming took off 3 bases at V and 4 bases at J, with 7 bases between the two ends. Germline V gives CDR1 MRHNA, CDR2 SNTAGT. The CDR3 covers 14 residues. CDR3 region: CASSEGPGANVLTF. The CDR3, as DNA: TGTGCCAGCAGTGAAGGGCCGGGGGCCAACGTCCTGACTTTC.

The CDR3 sequence is CASSELRGVPGDTQYF. In DNA, the CDR3 is TGTGCCAGCAGTGAACTAAGGGGTGTGCCGGGAGATACGCAGTATTTT. This chain connects TRBV6-1 to TRBJ2-3; maybe TRBD1 (5 bases). The CDR3 sequence is 16 residues long. Germline assignment: CDR1 MNHNS and CDR2 SASEGT. Trimming shortened V by 2 bases and J by 5 bases, and 17 bases separated the two germline ends.

The gene calls are TRBV3-1 (or the pseudogene TRBV3-2) and TRBJ1-1; D not certain. Germline values: CDR1 LGHDT, CDR2 YNNKEL (reference sequence). This CDR3 has 13 residues. Trimming removed 4 bases at V and 1 base at J, with 7 bases between. Here the CDR3 reads CASSPRGNTEAFF. The CDR3 DNA sequence: TGTGCCAGCAGCCCACGGGGGAACACTGAAGCTTTCTTT.

The CDR3 bases are TGTGCCAGCAGCCTTAGGACAGGGGATTCACCCCTCCACTTT. Translating it yields CASSLRTGDSPLHF. J is TRBJ1-6 and V is TRBV5-6, with 9 bases matching TRBD1. This CDR3 is 14 amino acids long. Germline V gene lookup returns CDR1 SGHDT and CDR2 YYEEEE. V lost 4 bases to trimming and J lost 8 bases; unmatched junction nucleotides: 4.

J is TRBJ1-1 and V is TRBV6-5, with D possibly TRBD1 on 5 matching bases. The CDR3 totals 16 residues. The V end was cut by 0 bases, the J end by 6 bases, with 17 bases between. Germline values: CDR1 MNHEY, CDR2 SVGAGI. CDR3 bases: TGTGCCAGCAGTTACTCGACTTCGCGGGGGGAGGCTGAAGCTTTCTTT. Encoded protein: CASSYSTSRGEAEAFF.

The J gene is TRBJ2-3, the V gene TRBV6-4, with D possibly matching TRBD2 (5 bases). In germline, CDR1 is MRHNA, CDR2 SNTAGT. V was pared by 2 bases and J by 0 bases, with 6 bases between. The CDR3 spans 14 residues. CDR3 in amino acids: CASSDGGSTDTQYF. Here the CDR3 DNA reads TGTGCCAGCAGTGACGGCGGGAGCACAGATACGCAGTATTTT.

This clone was seen only once. The chain couples TRBV7-6 to TRBJ2-2; TRBD2 matches 8 bases. Germline loops: CDR1 SGHVS, CDR2 FNYEAQ. This CDR3 has 18 residues. The J segment lost 2 bases and the V segment lost 1 base, leaving 9 bases of the junction unmatched. Here the CDR3 DNA reads TGTGCCAGCAGCTTAGTACGTCGTCTAGCGGGTAACACCGGGGAGCTGTTTTTT. Protein sequence: CASSLVRRLAGNTGELFF.

This clone was seen only once. The chain employs TRBV9 and TRBJ2-1; D unresolved. Germline assignment: CDR1 SGDLS and CDR2 YYNGEE. The CDR3 runs to 14 residues. V was clipped by 4 bases and J by 0 bases, with 8 bases between them. The CDR3 loop reads CASSTRSSYNEQFF. The CDR3 nucleotides read TGTGCCAGCAGCACACGGAGCTCCTACAATGAGCAGTTCTTC.

The chain links TRBV7-9 to TRBJ1-2; the D is unclear. Germline CDR1 and CDR2: SEHNR and FQNEAQ (reference sequence). V lost 1 base to trimming and J lost 4 bases, with 10 bases between them. CDR3 length: 14 amino acids. The CDR3 DNA follows: TGTGCCAGCAGCTTAGTGAGCACTCCCTATGGCTACACCTTC. Its protein is CASSLVSTPYGYTF. The whole variable domain, remainder taken from reference TRBV7-9 and TRBJ1-2, is DTGVSQNPRHKITKRGQNVTFRCDPISEHNRLYWYRQTLGQGPEFLTYFQNEAQLEKSRLLSDRFSAERPKGSFSTLEIQRTEQGDSAMYLCASSLVSTPYGYTFGSGTRLTVV.

This clone was picked up a small number of times. This chain links TRBV7-8 with TRBJ1-5, with D perhaps matching TRBD1 (6 bases). Per the germline V gene, CDR1 is SGHVS and CDR2 is FQNEAQ. The CDR3 length is 16 residues. Deletions cut 1 base from V and 0 bases from J, with 10 bases between. This CDR3 is CASSLGTVLSNQPQHF. CDR3 in DNA: TGTGCCAGCAGCTTAGGGACAGTCCTTAGCAATCAGCCCCAGCATTTT. Full variable domain (outside the CDR3, taken from reference TRBV7-8 and TRBJ1-5): GAGVSQSPRYKVAKRGQDVALRCDPISGHVSLFWYQQALGQGPEFLTYFQNEAQLDKSGLPSDRFFAERPEGSVSTLKIQRTQQEDSAVYLCASSLGTVLSNQPQHFGDGTRLSIL.

The chain is built from TRBV18 and TRBJ2-2; D possibly matches TRBD1 or TRBD2 (5 bases each). Germline CDR1 is KGHSH and CDR2 is LQKENI. V lost 4 bases and J 4 bases, leaving 10 bases between the germline ends. This CDR3 spans 14 amino acids. CDR3 sequence reads: CASSRGPGTGELFF. Here the CDR3 DNA reads TGTGCCAGCTCACGGGGACCTGGCACCGGGGAGCTGTTTTTT.

The rearrangement links TRBV6-1 to TRBJ1-1, with 10 nucleotides matching TRBD1. V was pared by 5 bases and J by 10 bases, with 7 bases of the junction left unmatched. Germline V gives CDR1 MNHNS, CDR2 SASEGT. The CDR3 is 13 amino acids. DNA of the CDR3: TGTGCCAGCAGTCATACGGGACAGGGGAGAGCTTTCTTT. Translating gives CASSHTGQGRAFF.

The rearrangement joins TRBV13 to TRBJ2-7; D call uncertain. CDR3 length: 14 residues. V lost 3 bases to trimming and J lost 7 bases, with 16 bases between them. CDR1 is PRHDT and CDR2 is FYEKMQ in the germline V gene (reference sequence). CDR3 region: CASSFLGKVGEQYF. DNA of the CDR3: TGTGCCAGCAGCTTTTTGGGTAAAGTGGGGGAGCAGTACTTC.

The V call is TRBV7-3, the J call TRBJ2-6; D remains unclear. Germline values: CDR1 SGHTA, CDR2 FQGTGA. The length of the CDR3 is 19 residues. With 0 bases removed from V and 0 bases from J, the gap between germline ends came to 15 bases. CDR3 residues: CASSLTGQPLSSGANVLTF. CDR3 DNA: TGTGCCAGCAGCTTAACGGGCCAGCCTCTCTCCTCTGGGGCCAACGTCCTGACTTTC.

This rearrangement joins TRBV9 to TRBJ2-3; tentatively, D is TRBD2 (5 bases). The CDR3 sequence is 16 residues long. Germline loops: CDR1 SGDLS, CDR2 YYNGEE. Trimming shortened V by 2 bases and J by 3 bases, and 16 bases separated the two germline ends. In nucleotides, the CDR3 is TGTGCCAGCAGCGTGGGAGTTATGGGTAATACAGATACGCAGTATTTT. Translated: CASSVGVMGNTDTQYF. The full variable domain, in which reference TRBV9 and TRBJ2-3 provide the parts outside the CDR3, is DSGVTQTPKHLITATGQRVTLRCSPRSGDLSVYWYQQSLDQGLQFLIQYYNGEERAKGNILERFSAQQFPDLHSELNLSSLELGDSALYFCASSVGVMGNTDTQYFGPGTRLTVL.

This clone was seen once. CDR3 protein: CASSPTWGSDTQYF. The DNA for the CDR3 is TGCGCCAGCAGCCCCACATGGGGATCAGATACGCAGTATTTT. This sequence joins TRBV4-1 and TRBJ2-3; D not resolved. Deletions cut 4 bases from V and 4 bases from J, with 12 bases between. Germline V gene sequence: CDR1 MGHRA, CDR2 YSYEKL. This CDR3 spans 14 amino acids.

The chain combines TRBV5-5 with TRBJ1-4, with 8 nucleotides matching TRBD1. The length of the CDR3 is 14 residues. Unmatched junction bases numbered 7, after V lost 4 bases and J lost 8 bases. Per the germline V gene, CDR1 is SGHKS and CDR2 is YYEKEE (reference sequence). The CDR3: CASSPIGTGEKLFF. The CDR3 bases are TGTGCCAGCAGCCCCATAGGGACAGGCGAAAAACTGTTTTTT.

The chain has TRBV9 and TRBJ2-1; 13 bases line up with TRBD2. V shed 3 bases, J shed 4 bases, and the junction held 1 base outside the gene matches. The CDR3 loop spans 15 amino acids. The V gene's germline CDR1 is SGDLS and CDR2 YYNGEE. In nucleotides, the CDR3 is TGTGCCAGCAGCGAGACTAGCGGGGGGTACAATGAGCAGTTCTTC. This translates into CASSETSGGYNEQFF.

The chain uses TRBV9 and TRBJ2-5; tentative D call: TRBD2 (7 bases). The length of the CDR3 is 15 residues. Germline V CDR1 and CDR2: SGDLS, YYNGEE. V was pared by 0 bases and J by 5 bases, with 14 bases between. DNA for the CDR3: TGTGCCAGCAGCGTAGGGGGAGGGGGAACGGAGACCCAGTACTTC. As protein: CASSVGGGGTETQYF.

The chain couples TRBV15 to TRBJ2-5; D possibly matches TRBD1 or TRBD2 (5 bases each). CDR1 is LNHNV, CDR2 YYDKDF, per germline (reference sequence). Trimming took off 2 bases at V and 4 bases at J, with 14 bases between the two ends. This CDR3 spans 15 amino acids. This chain's CDR3 is CATSRTRGGGETQYF. For the CDR3, the DNA is TGTGCCACCAGCAGAACCCGGGGTGGGGGAGAGACCCAGTACTTC.

The rearrangement links TRBV5-5 to TRBJ1-6; a weak D match, TRBD1 (5 bases). Looked up from germline, CDR1 is SGHKS and CDR2 is YYEKEE (reference sequence). Deletions cut 2 bases from V and 10 bases from J, with 13 bases between. The CDR3 has 14 residues. CDR3 DNA: TGTGCCAGCAGCTTCGGACTAGGGGTATCACCCCTCCACTTT. It yields the protein CASSFGLGVSPLHF.